This is a list of T cell receptor beta chains from one sample in a study of control samples from healthy donors and cancer patients. Some clones are missing from TCRdb's copy, which holds only in-frame ones; the method was immunoSEQ multiplex PCR. The sample lists about 73,000 clones; approximately 94% were seen once. The sequenced sample was blood. Every receptor here comes from a woman aged 40 to 49 in good health. Each CDR3 is given with its conserved first and last residue. The order of the fields is D gene, J gene, CDR3 length, clone size, V gene, CDR3 protein, CDR3 DNA. The D gene is left open where the match is weak. Clone size, where shown, is once, few, many, or a class for clones that have expanded.

>TRBD1|TRBJ1-2|14|NA|TRBV7-2
CASSLGGTGGGYTF
TGTGCCAGCAGCTTAGGGGGGACAGGGGGGGGCTACACCTTC
>TRBD1|TRBJ1-6|15|NA|TRBV30
CAWSVPGTAYSPLHF
TGTGCCTGGAGTGTTCCTGGGACAGCATATTCACCCCTCCACTTT
>TRBD1|TRBJ1-4|15|NA|TRBV7-2
CASSSWTGGAEKLFF
TGTGCCAGCAGCTCATGGACAGGGGGGGCTGAAAAACTGTTTTTT
>NA|TRBJ1-5|15|NA|TRBV21-1
CASSKLRGGDQPQHF
TGTGCCAGCAGCAAACTAAGGGGGGGGGATCAGCCCCAGCATTTT
>NA|TRBJ1-3|14|NA|TRBV28
CASSLSMAGNTIYF
TGTGCCAGCAGTTTATCCATGGCAGGAAACACCATATATTTT
>TRBD1|TRBJ2-7|11|NA|TRBV5-6
CASSLGQGQYF
TGTGCCAGCAGCCTGGGACAGGGGCAGTACTTC
>NA|TRBJ1-6|12|NA|TRBV5-4
CASGSLNSPLHF
TGTGCCAGCGGTTCCTTGAATTCACCCCTCCACTTT
>TRBD1|TRBJ2-7|13|NA|TRBV5-1
CASSLTGSYEQYF
TGCGCCAGCAGCCTGACAGGGTCCTACGAGCAGTACTTC
>TRBD2|TRBJ2-1|13|NA|TRBV19
CASRGSRYNEQFF
TGTGCCAGCCGCGGGAGCCGCTACAATGAGCAGTTCTTC
>TRBD1|TRBJ1-6|17|NA|TRBV3-1/TRBV3-2
CASSQEYRGDYNSPLHF
TGTGCCAGCAGCCAAGAGTACAGGGGGGACTATAATTCACCCCTCCACTTT
>NA|TRBJ2-7|15|NA|TRBV5-5
CASSRGLDPTYEQYF
TGTGCCAGCAGCCGTGGGCTGGATCCCACCTACGAGCAGTACTTC
>NA|TRBJ2-1|15|NA|TRBV18
CASPTTHTGLVEQFF
TGTGCCAGCCCTACTACCCACACAGGGTTAGTTGAGCAGTTCTTC
>TRBD2|TRBJ2-5|16|few|TRBV5-1
CASSFASGSWGETQYF
TGCGCCAGCAGCTTCGCGAGCGGGAGCTGGGGGGAGACCCAGTACTTC
>TRBD2|TRBJ2-5|18|NA|TRBV4-1
CASSPTQGTSGVTGTQYF
TGCGCCAGCAGCCCGACCCAGGGAACTAGCGGGGTCACCGGGACCCAGTACTTC
>NA|TRBJ2-3|14|NA|TRBV5-4
CASSLDSYTDTQYF
TGTGCCAGCAGCTTGGACTCCTACACAGATACGCAGTATTTT
>NA|TRBJ2-5|17|once|TRBV11-2
CASSLVGPTRWEETQYF
TGTGCCAGCAGCTTAGTGGGGCCTACTAGGTGGGAAGAGACCCAGTACTTC
>TRBD2|TRBJ2-2|14|NA|TRBV7-9
CASSRGGAYGELFF
TGTGCCAGCAGCCGCGGGGGGGCCTACGGGGAGCTGTTTTTT
>NA|TRBJ2-7|14|NA|TRBV7-9
CASSLGGTPYEQYF
TGTGCCAGCAGCTTGGGCGGGACGCCCTACGAGCAGTACTTC
>TRBD1|TRBJ1-5|18|few|TRBV19
CASSTTDRAVYSNQPQHF
TGTGCCAGTAGTACTACCGACAGGGCTGTATATAGCAATCAGCCCCAGCATTTT
>NA|TRBJ1-1|13|NA|TRBV7-3
CASSSGINTEAFF
TGTGCCAGCAGCTCAGGGATTAACACTGAAGCTTTCTTT
>NA|TRBJ2-2|18|NA|TRBV2
CASRGRYGGKTNTGELFF
TGTGCCAGCAGGGGGCGCTATGGGGGTAAAACGAACACCGGGGAGCTGTTTTTT
>NA|TRBJ1-1|14|once|TRBV5-6
CASSLGGMNTEAFF
TGTGCCAGCAGCTTAGGGGGGATGAACACTGAAGCTTTCTTT
>NA|TRBJ2-7|13|once|TRBV2
CASSEAGRNEQYF
TGTGCCAGCAGTGAGGCGGGGAGGAACGAGCAGTACTTC
>NA|TRBJ2-1|15|NA|TRBV27
CASSTVISRHNEQFF
TGTGCCAGCAGTACGGTCATATCCCGGCACAATGAGCAGTTCTTC
>NA|TRBJ1-5|16|NA|TRBV7-9
CASSLGGGQQNQPQHF
TGTGCCAGCAGCTTAGGGGGAGGACAGCAAAATCAGCCCCAGCATTTT